What follows describes a single T cell receptor beta chain. Its matching antigen is unknown. With 0 bases removed from V and 3 bases from J, the gap between germline ends came to 10 bases. This CDR3 contains 15 residues. From germline, CDR1 is MGHRA and CDR2 YSYEKL. One entry per CDR3 protein results from TCRdb running MiXCR on the 5' RACE reads. Altogether around 530,000 distinct CDR3 sequences are present, about 20% being singletons, with the ten largest covering around 9.2%. These data originate in a study of T-cell memory formation after mild COVID-19. Looking at the study overall: Largely, the TCR clusters proved donor specific.

Study-wide findings and caveats: Researchers found some responding clones in pre-infection memory, a sign that cross-reactive memory joined. CM and EM subsets held most contracting CD4+ clones; EMRA held CD8+ ones.

The chain joins TRBV4-1 to TRBJ2-3; D possibly matches TRBD1 or TRBD2 (5 bases each). This TCR came from an adult woman who had mild COVID-19 (a few samples of this study predate the infection). Cell type and time point are not known. The specimen was PBMCs or a T cell subset sorted from them (not recorded which). CDR3: CASSQDGTPTDTQYF. The CDR3 DNA reads TGCGCCAGCAGCCAAGATGGGACCCCGACAGATACGCAGTATTTT.